These 30 T cell receptor beta chains were all obtained from the same sample, sequenced in a study of T cells expressing NK-cell markers. Following a re-call of the 5' RACE reads, TCRdb has one entry per CDR3 protein and lacks DNA. Its table records more than 90,000 distinct CDR3 sequences. Specimen: blood T cells: a sorted CD56 or NKG2C T cell subset, CD4+ or CD8+ T cells, or bulk PBMC T cells (not recorded which). The receptors here all came from a woman aged 18 to 75 in good health.

The chain combines TRBV30 with TRBJ2-7; without DNA, the TCRdb call of TRBD1 cannot be checked. Germline V gene lookup returns CDR1 GTSNPN and CDR2 SVGIG (reference sequence). The CDR3 extends over 14 amino acids. The CDR3 loop reads CAWDQGQASHEQYF.

V gene TRBV5-6 combines with J gene TRBJ1-4; TCRdb reports TRBD1, a call that lacks DNA to check it against. The CDR3 spans 14 residues. CDR1 is SGHDT and CDR2 is YYEEEE in the germline V gene. This CDR3 reads CASNPGQANEKLFF.

The chain couples TRBV4-3 to TRBJ1-1; no DNA is available, so the TRBD1 call from TCRdb remains unchecked. The CDR3 sequence is 13 residues long. CDR1 is LGHNA, CDR2 YSLEER, per germline. CDR3 residues: CASSRQGVTEAFF.

This chain's CDR3 is CAWSVLNTEAFF. The chain has TRBV30 and TRBJ1-1. The V gene's germline CDR1 is GTSNPN and CDR2 SVGIG (reference sequence). This CDR3 is built from 12 residues.

CDR3 region: CASSKSGIQYF. J is TRBJ2-4 and V is TRBV27; absent DNA, TCRdb's TRBD1 call cannot be checked. CDR1 and CDR2 from the germline V gene are MNHEY and SMNVEV (reference sequence). CDR3 length: 11 amino acids.

The chain uses TRBV10-2 and TRBJ2-5. The length of the CDR3 is 13 residues. Germline V lookup: CDR1 WSHSY, CDR2 SAAADI. The CDR3: CASSDRQWETQYF.

The chain links TRBV20-1 to TRBJ2-7; without DNA, the TCRdb call of TRBD1 cannot be checked. Germline-derived CDR1 and CDR2 are DFQATT and SNEGSKA (reference sequence). This CDR3 contains 18 residues. CDR3 amino acids: CSARDDRVTGGAVYEQYF.

The genes are TRBV9 and TRBJ2-1; TCRdb gives TRBD2 as the D gene, but with no DNA this cannot be confirmed. CDR1 SGDLS and CDR2 YYNGEE come from the germline V gene. CDR3 length equals 14 residues. The CDR3 is CASSPRDYNNEQFF.

The chain combines TRBV15 with TRBJ2-3; TCRdb indicates TRBD2, and absent DNA this call remains unverified. The V gene's germline CDR1 is LNHNV and CDR2 YYDKDF (reference sequence). The CDR3 consists of 19 residues. The CDR3 sequence: CATSRGDLTPGLAGDTQYF. The variable domain in full, with the rest retrieved from reference TRBV15 and TRBJ2-3, is DAMVIQNPRYQVTQFGKPVTLSCSQTLNHNVMYWYQQKSSQAPKLLFHYYDKDFNNEADTPDNFQSRRPNTSFCFLDIRSPGLGDTAMYLCATSRGDLTPGLAGDTQYFGPGTRLTVL.

The rearrangement uses TRBV4-3 and TRBJ2-1; TCRdb's D call of TRBD1 is untestable without DNA. From germline, CDR1 is LGHNA and CDR2 YSLEER. The CDR3 covers 14 residues. The CDR3: CASGPGQGYNEQFF.

The gene calls are TRBV12-5 and TRBJ2-5; TCRdb names TRBD1, which stays unverified in the absence of DNA. The CDR3 is 15 amino acids. Germline lookup yields CDR1 LGHNT and CDR2 FRNRAP. The CDR3 loop reads CASGPGGEYQETQYF.

V and J are TRBV2 and TRBJ1-2. The CDR3 has 13 residues. Germline V CDR1 and CDR2: SNHLY, FYNNEI. Here the CDR3 reads CARQMDGKYGYTF.

The rearrangement uses TRBV5-1 and TRBJ1-1. The CDR3 totals 13 residues. Per germline, CDR1 SGHRS and CDR2 YFSETQ. CDR3 residues: CASSLGVHTEAFF.

The rearrangement uses TRBV19 and TRBJ2-7; there is no DNA to check the TCRdb D call of TRBD1. There are 16 residues in the CDR3. In germline, CDR1 is LNHDA, CDR2 SQIVND (reference sequence). The CDR3 region is CASSIHLDSSSYEQYF.

The chain is built from TRBV28 and TRBJ2-7; TCRdb's D call, TRBD1, is unchecked because there is no DNA. Germline CDR1 and CDR2: MDHEN and SYDVKM. The CDR3 runs to 17 residues. The CDR3 sequence is CASSLWESFGGSDEQYF.

V is TRBV20-1 and J is TRBJ2-7; TCRdb names TRBD2, which stays unverified in the absence of DNA. This CDR3 comprises 16 residues. From germline, CDR1 is DFQATT and CDR2 SNEGSKA (reference sequence). CDR3: CSARVGRLASSYEQYF.

V gene TRBV5-1 combines with J gene TRBJ2-7; TCRdb's D call of TRBD2 is untestable without DNA. Germline V gene lookup returns CDR1 SGHRS and CDR2 YFSETQ. CDR3 length: 15 amino acids. CDR3 residues: CASRYSGNTDYEQYF. Full variable domain (rest looked up from reference TRBV5-1 and TRBJ2-7): KAGVTQTPRYLIKTRGQQVTLSCSPISGHRSVSWYQQTPGQGLQFLFEYFSETQRNKGNFPGRFSGRQFSNSRSEMNVSTLELGDSALYLCASRYSGNTDYEQYFGPGTRLTVT.

This CDR3 is CASSWQFQETQYF. The rearrangement joins TRBV6-1 to TRBJ2-5. The CDR3 totals 13 residues. Looked up from germline, CDR1 is MNHNS and CDR2 is SASEGT.

This rearrangement joins TRBV20-1 to TRBJ2-2; TCRdb reports TRBD1, a call that lacks DNA to check it against. Germline V gene sequence: CDR1 DFQATT, CDR2 SNEGSKA (reference sequence). This CDR3 contains 17 residues. The CDR3 here is CSASRDTFGKNTGELFF.

This chain links TRBV9 with TRBJ1-1. This CDR3 has 15 amino acids. CDR1 and CDR2 from the germline V gene are SGDLS and YYNGEE. CDR3 in amino acids: CASSVDGGMNTEAFF. The full variable domain, with the rest looked up from reference TRBV9 and TRBJ1-1, is DSGVTQTPKHLITATGQRVTLRCSPRSGDLSVYWYQQSLDQGLQFLIQYYNGEERAKGNILERFSAQQFPDLHSELNLSSLELGDSALYFCASSVDGGMNTEAFFGQGTRLTVV.

CDR3 loop: CASSLQGLYEQYF. The gene calls are TRBV13 and TRBJ2-7; TCRdb's D gene call, TRBD1, goes unchecked for lack of DNA. This CDR3 comprises 13 residues. Looked up from germline, CDR1 is PRHDT and CDR2 is FYEKMQ (reference sequence).

The chain links TRBV5-1 to TRBJ1-1; TCRdb picks TRBD1, but there is no DNA to check that call. Germline V CDR1 and CDR2: SGHRS, YFSETQ. This CDR3 is 13 amino acids long. CDR3 region: CASSPGTGPEAFF.

The genes are TRBV7-6 and TRBJ1-1. The CDR3 totals 12 residues. Germline loops: CDR1 SGHVS, CDR2 FNYEAQ. The CDR3 loop is CASQILDTEAFF.

This chain uses TRBV19 with TRBJ2-3; TCRdb's assignment of TRBD2 cannot be checked, as there is no DNA. The CDR3 is made up of 14 amino acids. Germline lookup yields CDR1 LNHDA and CDR2 SQIVND (reference sequence). The CDR3 loop reads CASKEGLGTDTQYF.

The genes are TRBV27 and TRBJ2-3; the D call from TCRdb, TRBD2, cannot be confirmed without DNA. CDR1 and CDR2 from the germline V gene are MNHEY and SMNVEV (reference sequence). The CDR3 runs 17 residues. The CDR3 region is CASSLSPSGGGFDTQYF.

The chain has TRBV7-8 and TRBJ1-2; TCRdb lists TRBD1, though no DNA is available to test this call. Germline V gene sequence: CDR1 SGHVS, CDR2 FQNEAQ. CDR3 length equals 13 residues. The CDR3 is CASSSTGHYGYTF.

The chain carries TRBV15 and TRBJ1-1; the D gene TCRdb calls, TRBD1, cannot be checked with no DNA. The CDR3 runs to 17 residues. Germline V lookup: CDR1 LNHNV, CDR2 YYDKDF (reference sequence). CDR3 loop: CATSSPDRGLRDTEAFF.

The gene calls are TRBV5-4 and TRBJ2-2; TCRdb's D gene call, TRBD2, goes unchecked for lack of DNA. Germline CDR1 SGHNT, CDR2 YYREEE (reference sequence). CDR3 size: 16 residues. Here the CDR3 reads CASSLGREGYTGELFF.

V is TRBV5-1 and J is TRBJ2-7; there is no DNA to check the TCRdb D call of TRBD2. This CDR3 is built from 14 residues. Germline V gene data show CDR1 as SGHRS and CDR2 as YFSETQ. The CDR3: CASSLGWENYEQYF.

This chain uses TRBV21-1 with TRBJ2-5. TRBV21-1 is classified as a pseudogene. This CDR3 spans 14 amino acids. CDR3 protein: CASSILRGSETQYF.